The source of this TCR beta chain is a study of blood T cell repertoires in COVID-19 (dated by TCRdb to 2020 to 2021). Looking at the study overall: Collaborator samples came from the United States, Italy and Spain and covered acute and convalescent phases of COVID-19. The material from the prospective study consisted of cDNA or gDNA derived from T cells, B-cell-depleted T cells, or PBMCs. The dataset comprised deeply sampled blood TCRbeta repertoires from subjects exposed to, actively infected with, or recovered from COVID-19. A freely available public database, intended as a resource for researchers studying the immune response to SARS-CoV-2, is where the repertoires were released. The samples were drawn from the first 160 participants of the ongoing ImmuneRACE study and from 950 to 1,500 subjects provided by 6 global collaborators. Sample metadata almost always included a de-identified subject ID, COVID-19 status, age in years and sex. Where available, HLA class I and class II types were obtained from metadata supplied by the sample provider rather than from assay-based typing.

Another Seattle source contributed samples from volunteer blood donors who had recovered from COVID-19. Whole blood was collected in K2EDTA tubes by collaborating institutions according to the institutions' own protocols. For TCRbeta analysis, collaborators shipped samples as frozen whole blood, isolated PBMCs, or DNA extracted from either of those sample types. The study at large found these results: The quantity of clinical and demographic metadata differed by source and by participant and was supplied without curation.

TCRbeta CDR3 regions were amplified from genomic DNA using the immunoSEQ Assay, a bias-controlled multiplex PCR. In the source study's methods: Within the assay, amplification of reference gene primers was used to estimate how many nucleated cells each sample contained. To quantify the absolute abundance of each unique TCRbeta CDR3 rearrangement, sequence reads were collapsed and filtered. For each sample, productive Simpson clonality was calculated by taking the square root of Simpson's diversity index across productive rearrangements. The table was pulled from immuneACCESS by TCRdb, which kept in-frame rearrangements only. Such tables lose some clones; where checked, under half of the loss comes from unresolved V genes, and the rest has no known cause. V and J calls and clone size are given by that table; D and trimming were obtained from the DNA. Recorded for this sample are more than 95,000 clones; 86% of them occurred a single time. The top ten constitute approximately 8% of the sample.

Relative to germline, V is 0 bases shorter and J is 3 bases shorter, with 9 bases between their ends. The CDR3, from cysteine to phenylalanine, totals 14 residues. The kept DNA is CDR3 alone, 42 bases in frame from the first base. CDR1 is given as SGHRS and CDR2 as YFSETQ, both from the germline V gene. To note about this clone: Its binding antigen is unknown. The sample holds no much larger clone one base away, and base qualities are not on file. The same CDR3 can be traced to other DNA sequences in this sample.

The chain is encoded by TRBV5-1 joined to TRBJ2-5; TRBD1 is a possible D gene, resting on 6 matching bases. The specimen sequenced was peripheral blood. The origin of this receptor is a man in his 70s who had recovered from COVID-19. The DNA is as follows: TGCGCCAGCAGCTTGGACAGGGTTGAAGAGACCCAGTACTTC. It translates to CASSLDRVEETQYF. The CDR3 plus the reference TRBV5-1 and TRBJ2-5 genes for the other parts give the full variable domain: KAGVTQTPRYLIKTRGQQVTLSCSPISGHRSVSWYQQTPGQGLQFLFEYFSETQRNKGNFPGRFSGRQFSNSRSEMNVSTLELGDSALYLCASSLDRVEETQYFGPGTRLLVL.